The 23 T cell receptor beta chains below come from one sample, sequenced in a study of cytotoxic CD8 clonotypes in ibrutinib-treated CLL. Clones were sequenced by immunoSEQ multiplex PCR, and TCRdb holds only the in-frame ones, with some missing. Among more than 60,000 clones listed, approximately 82% were seen once. The source material was PBMCs, sampled after 24 months of ibrutinib treatment. The receptors here all came from a human donor with chronic lymphocytic leukemia.

The V gene is TRBV5-6, the J gene TRBJ2-7, with D maybe TRBD2 (5 bases). Germline CDR1 and CDR2: SGHDT and YYEEEE. The CDR3 runs 13 residues. V was pared by 0 bases and J by 5 bases, with 9 bases between. The CDR3 loop is CASSLAGSDEQYF. CDR3 bases: TGTGCCAGCAGCTTGGCGGGGAGCGACGAGCAGTACTTC.

The chain couples TRBV7-3 to TRBJ2-3; D is undetermined. Germline-derived CDR1 and CDR2 are SGHTA and FQGTGA. The CDR3 runs 15 residues. Trimming stripped 1 base from V and 2 bases from J, with 10 bases between. This chain's CDR3 is CASSLRVQSTDTQYF. CDR3 sequence (DNA): TGTGCCAGCAGCTTAAGGGTGCAGTCCACAGATACGCAGTATTTT.

The gene calls are TRBV9 and TRBJ2-1; D remains unclear. V was pared by 4 bases and J by 8 bases, with 10 bases between. CDR3 length: 12 residues. CDR1 is SGDLS and CDR2 is YYNGEE in the germline V gene. CDR3: CASSSLLDEQFF. The CDR3 DNA reads TGTGCCAGCAGCTCCCTGCTGGATGAGCAGTTCTTC.

V and J are TRBV19 and TRBJ2-4; no definite D call. V was pared by 1 base and J by 7 bases, with 8 bases between. This CDR3 comprises 13 residues. Germline V CDR1 and CDR2: LNHDA, SQIVND (reference sequence). The CDR3 is CASSIGSDNIQYF. The CDR3 DNA sequence: TGTGCCAGTAGTATAGGGTCGGATAACATTCAGTACTTC.

This chain links TRBV28 with TRBJ1-2; 8 bases line up with TRBD1. Germline values: CDR1 MDHEN, CDR2 SYDVKM. The CDR3 contains 15 residues. V lost 8 bases to trimming and J lost 4 bases; unmatched junction nucleotides: 12. CDR3 coding DNA: TGTGCCAGCGGATCCGGGACAGGCTTCATCTATGGCTACACCTTC. Its translation: CASGSGTGFIYGYTF.

The chain's CDR3 is CASSITNSGRRDEQFF. The CDR3 region has the DNA TGTGCCAGTAGTATCACGAATAGCGGGAGACGCGATGAGCAGTTCTTC. The chain carries TRBV19 and TRBJ2-1; 9 nucleotides match TRBD2. Germline assignment: CDR1 LNHDA and CDR2 SQIVND (reference sequence). V dropped 3 bases and J dropped 8; count of bases not matched to a gene: 11. CDR3 length: 16 amino acids.

The chain carries TRBV6-5 and TRBJ1-5; TRBD1 matches at 7 bases. This CDR3 is 15 amino acids long. V was pared by 6 bases and J by 0 bases, with 5 bases of the junction left unmatched. Per germline, CDR1 MNHEY and CDR2 SVGAGI. For the CDR3, the DNA is TGTGCCAGCAGACTCACAGGGGATAGCAATCAGCCCCAGCATTTT. Its translation is CASRLTGDSNQPQHF.

V is TRBV18 and J is TRBJ2-5; the match to TRBD2 covers 8 bases. V trimming: 3 bases; J trimming: 0 bases; junction bases outside the gene matches: 3. This CDR3 spans 15 amino acids. Germline CDR1 KGHSH, CDR2 LQKENI. CDR3 coding DNA: TGTGCCAGCTCACCTAGCGGGGCGAACCAAGAGACCCAGTACTTC. This translates into CASSPSGANQETQYF.

This chain links TRBV7-9 with TRBJ1-2; no clear D. This CDR3 has 14 residues. Germline CDR1 is SEHNR and CDR2 is FQNEAQ (reference sequence). V gave up 4 bases and J gave up 4 bases, with 13 bases separating them. CDR3 coding DNA: TGTGCCAGCAGCTCGATGGGCTTGGTCTATGGCTACACCTTC. This codes for CASSSMGLVYGYTF.

This chain joins TRBV6-1 and TRBJ2-3, with 8 bases matching TRBD1. The CDR3 is 14 residues long. In germline, CDR1 is MNHNS, CDR2 SASEGT. V lost 6 bases and J lost 6; bases outside the gene matches: 8. The CDR3, as DNA: TGTGCCAGCAGCGGGACAGGCCAGGGCGATACGCAGTATTTT. This codes for CASSGTGQGDTQYF.

The chain uses TRBV7-9 and TRBJ1-4, with unresolved D. With 5 bases removed from V and 6 bases from J, the gap between germline ends came to 16 bases. Germline CDR1 and CDR2: SEHNR and FQNEAQ (reference sequence). The CDR3 has 15 amino acids. The CDR3 nucleotides are TGTGCCAGCAGCCTGGACGGAAGGATGGATGAAAAACTGTTTTTT. Translated: CASSLDGRMDEKLFF.

This clone was counted between two and nine times. The sample holds other DNA sequences that translate to the same CDR3. V usage is TRBV5-1 and J usage is TRBJ2-5; TRBD2 might be the D (6 bases). The germline V gene has CDR1 SGHRS and CDR2 YFSETQ. The CDR3 extends over 15 amino acids. Between the trimmed V and J ends, which lost 2 bases and 6 bases, there was a span of 17 bases. This chain's CDR3 is CASSFSGAERQTQYF. The CDR3 DNA is TGCGCCAGCAGCTTTAGCGGAGCAGAAAGGCAGACCCAGTACTTC.

This chain joins TRBV7-9 and TRBJ2-2; D might be TRBD1 or TRBD2, each matching 5 bases. CDR3 length: 14 residues. From germline, CDR1 is SEHNR and CDR2 FQNEAQ (reference sequence). The germline V and J ends were trimmed by 5 bases and 6 bases, with 13 bases remaining between them. The CDR3: CASSRDLLAGELFF. CDR3 bases: TGTGCCAGCAGCCGGGACCTACTGGCCGGGGAGCTGTTTTTT.

V is TRBV5-4 and J is TRBJ2-3; no clear D. Per germline, CDR1 SGHNT and CDR2 YYREEE (reference sequence). This CDR3 comprises 15 residues. V lost 4 bases and J lost 2, with 14 bases in between. The CDR3 protein is CASSLPDGTTDTQYF. The CDR3 DNA follows: TGTGCCAGCAGCCTCCCGGACGGAACCACAGATACGCAGTATTTT.

This chain uses TRBV19 with TRBJ2-1; 10 bases match TRBD2. The CDR3 is made up of 15 amino acids. The germline V gene encodes CDR1 LNHDA and CDR2 SQIVND (reference sequence). J gave up 4 bases and V 3 bases, and 3 bases lay outside the gene matches. The CDR3 DNA reads as TGTGCCAGTAGTATCGCTAGCGGGAGATACAATGAGCAGTTCTTC. Its protein product is CASSIASGRYNEQFF.

A few counts support this clone. V and J are TRBV9 and TRBJ2-7, with unresolved D. CDR1 is SGDLS, CDR2 YYNGEE, per germline. The CDR3 spans 13 residues. V lost 0 bases and J lost 4, with 8 bases in between. The CDR3 protein is CASSVGIEYEQYF. CDR3 nucleotides: TGTGCCAGCAGCGTAGGGATAGAGTACGAGCAGTACTTC.

This sequence joins TRBV5-1 and TRBJ1-2, with no clear D. There are 15 residues in the CDR3. Germline CDR1 is SGHRS and CDR2 is YFSETQ. V lost 4 bases to trimming and J lost 4 bases, with 17 bases between them. CDR3 sequence (DNA): TGCGCCAGCAGCCGGACTGGGGTCAACGCCTATGGCTACACCTTC. Protein: CASSRTGVNAYGYTF.

The chain joins TRBV6-6 to TRBJ1-5; D gene uncertain. The CDR3 spans 12 residues. Looked up from germline, CDR1 is MNHNY and CDR2 is SVGAGI (reference sequence). Trimming left V 6 bases short and J 4 bases short, with 7 bases between. The CDR3: CASSHLNQPQHF. The CDR3 DNA reads TGTGCCAGCAGCCACCTTAATCAGCCCCAGCATTTT.

The chain links TRBV5-1 to TRBJ2-2; 9 nucleotides align to TRBD1. The CDR3 consists of 15 residues. Germline V gene sequence: CDR1 SGHRS, CDR2 YFSETQ. V dropped 0 bases and J dropped 3; count of bases not matched to a gene: 0. The CDR3 loop is CASSLGTGDTGELFF. The CDR3 DNA is TGCGCCAGCAGCTTGGGGACAGGGGACACCGGGGAGCTGTTTTTT. Based on the CDR3 plus reference TRBV5-1 and TRBJ2-2, the full variable domain is KAGVTQTPRYLIKTRGQQVTLSCSPISGHRSVSWYQQTPGQGLQFLFEYFSETQRNKGNFPGRFSGRQFSNSRSEMNVSTLELGDSALYLCASSLGTGDTGELFFGEGSRLTVL.

This clone occurred a few times. The rearrangement joins TRBV10-3 to TRBJ1-3; the D gene is possibly TRBD1 (6 bases). There are 16 residues in the CDR3. CDR1 is ENHRY, CDR2 SYGVKD, per germline. The germline V and J ends were trimmed by 1 base and 2 bases, with 12 bases remaining between them. For the CDR3, the DNA is TGTGCCATCAGTGAGTTTAGGGACACGGCTGGAAACACCATATATTTT. The encoded protein is CAISEFRDTAGNTIYF.

In its sample, this clone was seen once. The J gene is TRBJ2-1, the V gene TRBV4-1; 7 bases map to TRBD1. Trimming removed 1 base from V and 15 bases from J; junction bases left unmatched: 18. Per the germline V gene, CDR1 is MGHRA and CDR2 is YSYEKL. This CDR3 has 16 residues. The CDR3 DNA follows: TGCGCCAGCAGCCAAGCCTGGGACAGAAGTAGGGGCAGTCGGTTCTTC. Its protein is CASSQAWDRSRGSRFF.

J is TRBJ2-1 and V is TRBV14, with TRBD1 matching over 8 bases. V gave up 6 bases and J gave up 2 bases; unmatched junction bases: 3. Germline loops: CDR1 SGHDN, CDR2 FVKESK. The CDR3 spans 14 residues. In DNA form, the CDR3 reads TGTGCCAGCAGTCACAGGGGGACCTACAATGAGCAGTTCTTC. Translated, it gives CASSHRGTYNEQFF.

DNA of the CDR3: TGTGCCAGCAGTGAAGCGTCAGCCGACCAAGAGACCCAGTACTTC. It specifies CASSEASADQETQYF. J is TRBJ2-5 and V is TRBV6-1; no definite D call. Trimming removed 0 bases from V and 0 bases from J, with 8 bases in between. Germline loops: CDR1 MNHNS, CDR2 SASEGT. The CDR3 sequence is 15 residues long.